This is a list of T cell receptor beta chains from one sample in a study of cytomegalovirus exposure and HLA in healthy donors. Profiling relied on immunoSEQ multiplex PCR, and the TCRdb table lists in-frame clones only, not all of them. The sample yields about 190,000 clones, around 77% seen once. Sequenced input: PBMCs. The receptors originated from a woman between 18 and 29 years old in good health and CMV-seronegative. CDR3s include the opening cysteine and the closing phenylalanine or tryptophan. Each record gives: clone size, V gene, CDR3 length, J gene, D gene, CDR3 protein, CDR3 DNA. A D gene is named only where the DNA matches it firmly. Clone size is shown for a subset of rows, as once, few, many or a class of expanded clone.

size: -
V: TRBV6-5
length: 14
J: TRBJ2-7
D: -
CDR3: CASSQDRAPYEQYF
DNA: TGTGCCAGCAGTCAAGATAGAGCGCCATACGAGCAGTACTTC

size: -
V: TRBV12-2
length: 15
J: TRBJ2-3
D: -
CDR3: CASRLPSHSTDTQYF
DNA: TGTGCAAGTCGGCTCCCCTCACATAGCACAGATACGCAGTATTTT

size: -
V: TRBV7-9
length: 12
J: TRBJ2-7
D: TRBD2
CDR3: CASLGGRDEQYF
DNA: TGTGCCAGCTTGGGGGGGAGGGACGAGCAGTACTTC

size: -
V: TRBV19
length: 14
J: TRBJ1-1
D: TRBD1
CDR3: CASSIGTGATEAFF
DNA: TGTGCCAGTAGTATAGGGACAGGAGCGACTGAAGCTTTCTTT

size: -
V: TRBV14
length: 15
J: TRBJ1-1
D: -
CDR3: CASSGAQTVNTEAFF
DNA: TGTGCCAGCAGCGGCGCTCAGACAGTGAACACTGAAGCTTTCTTT

size: -
V: TRBV5-1
length: 17
J: TRBJ2-7
D: TRBD1
CDR3: CASSPGTGAIFTYEQYF
DNA: TGCGCCAGCAGCCCTGGGACAGGGGCCATCTTTACCTACGAGCAGTACTTC

size: few
V: TRBV4-1
length: 15
J: TRBJ2-7
D: TRBD2
CDR3: CASSPGTSNSYEQYF
DNA: TGCGCCAGCAGCCCCGGGACTAGCAACTCCTACGAGCAGTACTTC

size: -
V: TRBV28
length: 13
J: TRBJ2-7
D: -
CDR3: CASSSGANYEQYF
DNA: TGTGCCAGCAGTTCAGGGGCGAACTACGAGCAGTACTTC

size: -
V: TRBV15
length: 17
J: TRBJ1-2
D: TRBD1
CDR3: CATSRETDRATQDGYTF
DNA: TGTGCCACCAGCAGAGAGACCGACAGGGCGACTCAGGATGGCTACACCTTC

size: -
V: TRBV29-1
length: 14
J: TRBJ2-6
D: -
CDR3: CSAGLLSGANVLTF
DNA: TGCAGCGCGGGACTCCTCTCTGGGGCCAACGTCCTGACTTTC

size: once
V: TRBV27
length: 14
J: TRBJ2-2
D: -
CDR3: CASSLRVSSGELFF
DNA: TGTGCCAGCAGTTTACGGGTTTCGAGCGGGGAGCTGTTTTTT

size: -
V: TRBV6-6
length: 15
J: TRBJ1-5
D: -
CDR3: CASSSGTVYGQPQHF
DNA: TGTGCCAGCAGTTCGGGGACTGTTTATGGTCAGCCCCAGCATTTT

size: -
V: TRBV11-3
length: 19
J: TRBJ1-5
D: -
CDR3: CASSPHPVSPRNGNQPQHF
DNA: TGTGCCAGCAGCCCACATCCTGTGTCACCGAGGAATGGCAATCAGCCCCAGCATTTT

size: -
V: TRBV27
length: 14
J: TRBJ2-7
D: -
CDR3: CASSTEHPYYEQYF
DNA: TGTGCCAGCAGTACGGAACACCCGTACTACGAGCAGTACTTC

size: -
V: TRBV27
length: 14
J: TRBJ2-7
D: -
CDR3: CASSLRGQSYEQYF
DNA: TGTGCCAGCAGTTTACGAGGACAGTCCTACGAGCAGTACTTC

size: -
V: TRBV25-1
length: 14
J: TRBJ1-1
D: -
CDR3: CASSEYRGNTEAFF
DNA: TGTGCCAGCAGTGAATATAGAGGGAACACTGAAGCTTTCTTT

size: -
V: TRBV5-6
length: 17
J: TRBJ1-3
D: -
CDR3: CASSTYLRVSVGNTIYF
DNA: TGTGCCAGCAGCACCTACCTCAGGGTCTCGGTTGGAAACACCATATATTTT

size: -
V: TRBV10-3
length: 14
J: TRBJ1-1
D: TRBD1
CDR3: CAISVKGANTEAFF
DNA: TGTGCCATCAGTGTCAAGGGGGCGAACACTGAAGCTTTCTTT

size: -
V: TRBV11-2
length: 15
J: TRBJ2-7
D: TRBD2
CDR3: CASSQVGGRFYEQYF
DNA: TGTGCCAGCAGCCAGGTGGGCGGGAGGTTCTACGAGCAGTACTTC